This T cell receptor beta chain was captured in a study of T cells in Graves' hyperthyroidism and ophthalmopathy. The definition of stable Graves' hyperthyroidism was no ophthalmopathy progression within 18 months. Patients aged 18 to 65 had newly diagnosed hyperthyroidism that had lasted under 2 months. Diagnoses used clinical symptoms, serum thyroxine and TRAb, thyroid ultrasound and orbital computed tomography. V was clipped by 4 bases and J by 7 bases, with 17 bases between them. CDR3 size: 14 residues. The germline V gene has CDR1 SGHRS and CDR2 YFSETQ. About this clonotype: Its target is not known.

Study-wide findings and caveats: Most clonotypes that expanded in the thyroid above 0.001 also showed up in blood.

The source material, RNA transcripts, was used to amplify TCR beta CDR3 regions. The HTBI primer set drove a first-round RT-PCR of the TCR CDR3. In TCRdb, the multiplex PCR reads were re-called with MiXCR into one record per CDR3 protein. Here the sample spans fewer than 850,000 distinct CDR3 sequences, 17% being singletons. J is TRBJ1-2 and V is TRBV5-1; no definite D call. The sample comprised blood. This TCR came from a man in his fifties or sixties with Graves' hyperthyroidism. CDR3 sequence (DNA): TGCGCCAGCAGCCCCATGACGGTTTTTCTTGGCTACACCTTC. Residues: CASSPMTVFLGYTF.